The 18 T cell receptor beta chains below were found in one sample sequenced in a study of T cell repertoires in aging, cancer and after chemotherapy. Amplification of TCR beta used genomic DNA extracted from peripheral blood. Multiplex touch-down PCR with TRB-A/B primers amplified rearranged V-D-J TRB sequences. TCRdb re-derived calls from the multiplex PCR reads in MiXCR, one entry per CDR3 protein. Among roughly 4,000 distinct CDR3 sequences listed, 25% to 30% were seen once. Sequencing input: blood. The receptor set was obtained from a human donor in good health.

This clonotype was counted between two and nine times. The rearrangement uses TRBV5-1 and TRBJ2-3; no clear D gene. Germline V gene data show CDR1 as SGHRS and CDR2 as YFSETQ. The CDR3 consists of 14 residues. Trimming stripped 7 bases from V and 6 bases from J, with 18 bases between. For the CDR3, the DNA is TGCGCCAGCCGCTCGCGCGTCGGCAGGGATACGCAGTATTTT. This encodes CASRSRVGRDTQYF.

This clonotype ranks as medium-sized (0.01 to 0.1%). J is TRBJ1-6 and V is TRBV19; D unclear. The germline V gene has CDR1 LNHDA and CDR2 SQIVND (reference sequence). V shed 1 base and J shed 7 bases, with 8 bases lying between them. This CDR3 contains 14 residues. The CDR3 coding sequence is TGTGCCAGTAGTATAGGAGGGAAAAATTCACCCCTCCACTTT. Its translation: CASSIGGKNSPLHF. The full variable domain, in which reference TRBV19 and TRBJ1-6 provide the parts outside the CDR3, is DGGITQSPKYLFRKEGQNVTLSCEQNLNHDAMYWYRQDPGQGLRLIYYSQIVNDFQKGDIAEGYSVSREKKESFPLTVTSAQKNPTAFYLCASSIGGKNSPLHFGNGTRLTVT.

Regarding this clonotype: Given a much more abundant clone one base away, this may be a read error. The rearrangement uses TRBV5-6 and TRBJ2-3, with D hard to call. The end of the DNA fits TRBJ1-5 better, so the J call may be wrong. The CDR3 loop spans 14 amino acids. Germline CDR1 and CDR2: SGHDT and YYEEEE. CDR3 amino acids: CASSLVGFTDTQHF. DNA for the CDR3: TGTGCCAGCAGCTTGGTGGGGTTCACAGATACGCAGCATTTT.

The chain couples TRBV14 to TRBJ2-2; TRBD1 aligns across 7 bases. The CDR3 covers 15 residues. Germline V lookup: CDR1 SGHDN, CDR2 FVKESK. V trimming: 6 bases; J trimming: 12 bases; junction bases outside the gene matches: 16. Written as DNA, the CDR3 is TGTGCCAGCAGTGGACCGGGACAGCGGCCCTTGAAGCTGTTTTTT. Its protein is CASSGPGQRPLKLFF.

This clonotype is medium-sized within its sample. The rearrangement joins TRBV18 to TRBJ1-5; 9 bases map to TRBD1. The germline CDR1 and CDR2 sequences are KGHSH and LQKENI. V dropped 3 bases and J dropped 5; count of bases not matched to a gene: 8. This CDR3 comprises 16 residues. CDR3 residues: CASSPVDRGIDQPQHF. The DNA of the CDR3 is TGTGCCAGCTCACCGGTGGACAGGGGAATAGATCAGCCCCAGCATTTT.

This clonotype was found a few times. This chain uses TRBV24-1 with TRBJ2-2, with D unclear. The CDR3 covers 15 residues. Trimming removed 2 bases from V and 1 base from J, with 7 bases in between. CDR1 is KGHDR and CDR2 is SFDVKD in the germline V gene. The CDR3 nucleotides are TGTGCCACCAGTGATTCGGCCCAGAACACCGGGGAGCTGTTTTTT. Translation gives CATSDSAQNTGELFF.

This clonotype was seen only a few times. The chain recombines TRBV5-5 with TRBJ2-1; 11 bases agree with TRBD2. Germline CDR1 is SGHKS and CDR2 is YYEKEE (reference sequence). The junction had 9 bases not matched to a gene; V was cut back by 3 bases and J by 10 bases. The CDR3 runs 15 residues. CDR3 coding DNA: TGTGCCAGCAGCTCCTCACTAGCGGGAGATCGGGAGCAGTTCTTC. It translates to CASSSSLAGDREQFF.

This clonotype was picked up a small number of times. The rearrangement uses TRBV20-1 and TRBJ2-2; D tentatively fits TRBD1 or TRBD2 (6 bases each). Germline CDR1 is DFQATT and CDR2 is SNEGSKA (reference sequence). The CDR3 covers 12 residues. The germline V and J ends were trimmed by 4 bases and 5 bases, with 8 bases remaining between them. The CDR3 nucleotides read TGCAGTGCTATAGGGGGGACCGGGGAGCTGTTTTTT. This translates into CSAIGGTGELFF.

The rearrangement joins TRBV20-1 to TRBJ2-5; 7 bases are shared with TRBD2. V lost 2 bases, J lost 5 bases, and 8 bases stayed unmatched. The length of the CDR3 is 14 residues. Germline loops: CDR1 DFQATT, CDR2 SNEGSKA (reference sequence). CDR3 nucleotide sequence: TGCAGTGCTAGATTTAGGCTAGCGGACGAGACCCAGTACTTC. Encoded protein: CSARFRLADETQYF.

This clonotype was seen a handful of times. The rearrangement links TRBV27 to TRBJ2-7; D is possibly TRBD2 (5 bases). Germline V CDR1 and CDR2: MNHEY, SMNVEV (reference sequence). The CDR3 runs to 16 residues. V lost 3 bases and J lost 0, with 15 bases in between. CDR3 coding DNA: TGTGCCAGCAGTTTGAGGGTAGGCGTAGGCTCCTACGAGCAGTACTTC. Translation gives CASSLRVGVGSYEQYF.

Only a few counts were recorded for this clonotype. V and J are TRBV10-3 and TRBJ2-2; TRBD1 matches 7 bases. CDR3 length: 15 residues. The ends lost 3 bases at V and 2 bases at J; junction bases unmatched: 3. Germline CDR1 ENHRY, CDR2 SYGVKD. CDR3 in amino acids: CAISDDRVNTGELFF. Written as DNA, the CDR3 is TGTGCCATCAGTGATGACAGGGTAAACACCGGGGAGCTGTTTTTT.

By its share, this clonotype is medium-sized. The gene calls are TRBV27 and TRBJ1-4; D not resolved. V dropped 5 bases and J dropped 5 bases, with 12 bases sitting between them. The CDR3 spans 14 residues. Germline assignment: CDR1 MNHEY and CDR2 SMNVEV (reference sequence). For the CDR3, the DNA is TGTGCCAGCAGTCTCGGACCGAGAAATGAAAAACTGTTTTTT. It codes for CASSLGPRNEKLFF.

Concerning this clonotype itself: This sequence may be a read error, since a much larger clone differs from it by one base. The V gene is TRBV19, the J gene TRBJ1-3, with no clear D. The CDR3 sequence is 14 residues long. Germline V gene sequence: CDR1 LNHDA, CDR2 SQIVND (reference sequence). The chain's CDR3 is CASSSTRSGSTIYF. CDR3 sequence (DNA): TGTGCCAGTAGTTCGACGAGATCTGGAAGCACCATATATTTT.

About this clonotype itself: The junction shows a germline mismatch at one end, possibly a read error. The J gene is TRBJ2-2, the V gene TRBV19; possibly TRBD2 for D (6 bases). This CDR3 region has 13 residues. Per the germline V gene, CDR1 is LNHDA and CDR2 is SQIVND (reference sequence). CDR3 sequence: CASTTGTRRGAVF. As DNA, the CDR3 is TGTGCCAGTACTACGGGAACGAGGCGGGGAGCTGTTTTT. Looking up the rest from reference TRBV19 and TRBJ2-2 gives the full variable domain: DGGITQSPKYLFRKEGQNVTLSCEQNLNHDAMYWYRQDPGQGLRLIYYSQIVNDFQKGDIAEGYSVSREKKESFPLTVTSAQKNPTAFYLCASTTGTRRGAVFGEGSRLTVL.

V is TRBV11-2 and J is TRBJ2-7, with 7 bases fitting TRBD1. With V trimmed by 3 bases and J by 6 bases, 11 bases remained unmatched. The CDR3 is 15 amino acids. CDR1 and CDR2 (germline): SGHAT, FQNNGV. CDR3 residues: CASSFPFSRGFEQYF. As DNA, the CDR3 is TGTGCCAGCAGCTTCCCTTTTTCCAGGGGGTTCGAGCAGTACTTC.

This clonotype is categorized as medium-sized. The chain links TRBV30 to TRBJ2-7, with 7 bases lining up with TRBD2. The CDR3 has 14 amino acids. J gave up 6 bases and V 0 bases, and 8 bases lay outside the gene matches. Germline lookup yields CDR1 GTSNPN and CDR2 SVGIG (reference sequence). CDR3 sequence: CAWSVKAGLGEQYF. The DNA of the CDR3 is TGTGCCTGGAGTGTAAAAGCGGGACTCGGCGAGCAGTACTTC.

By share, this clonotype ranks as medium-sized. The chain is built from TRBV27 and TRBJ1-2; D possibly corresponds to TRBD1 (6 bases). Germline V lookup: CDR1 MNHEY, CDR2 SMNVEV (reference sequence). The CDR3 spans 17 residues. The V and J ends lost 5 bases and 2 bases respectively, with 21 bases between them. Here the CDR3 DNA reads TGTGCCAGCAGTACTAGGACACAGGGATCCATCAACTATGGCTACACCTTC. Its protein product is CASSTRTQGSINYGYTF.

The chain links TRBV28 to TRBJ1-5; the D is unclear. The CDR3 covers 12 residues. V shed 3 bases and J shed 12 bases, with 12 bases lying between them. CDR1 is MDHEN and CDR2 is SYDVKM in the germline V gene. The CDR3, as DNA: TGTGCCAGCAGTTTCCCTCGGGGAGACCAGCATTTT. Residues: CASSFPRGDQHF. The whole variable domain, remainder taken from reference TRBV28 and TRBJ1-5, is DVKVTQSSRYLVKRTGEKVFLECVQDMDHENMFWYRQDPGLGLRLIYFSYDVKMKEKGDIPEGYSVSREKKERFSLILESASTNQTSMYLCASSFPRGDQHFGDGTRLSIL.